The 27 T cell receptor beta chains listed next were all sequenced from one sample in a study of human T cells and chemical hapten exposure. Each CDR3 protein is one row after TCRdb ran MiXCR on the RACE reads. The table records fewer than 130,000 distinct CDR3 sequences, approximately 10% of them present only once. The sample's time point: patch test 1, 2 weeks after DPC sensitization. Treatment meaning: therapeutic diphenylcyclopropenone sensitization with weekly scalp DPC. The sample here was whole blood, taken in connection with sensitization to the hapten diphenylcyclopropenone (DPC). The receptors shown here come from a woman in her thirties or forties with alopecia areata. Some clones in this sample may be carry-over from other donors' samples.

This clonotype was detected many times. The rearrangement uses TRBV18 and TRBJ1-3; 9 nucleotides line up with TRBD1. The CDR3 sequence is 16 residues long. The V gene end was trimmed by 5 bases and the J gene end by 0 bases; junction bases not matched to a gene: 5. Per germline, CDR1 KGHSH and CDR2 LQKENI. CDR3 in DNA: TGTGCCAGCTCATCCGGACAGGGGCGCTCTGGAAACACCATATATTTT. This sequence encodes CASSSGQGRSGNTIYF.

This clonotype was seen a few times. CDR3 in DNA: TGCAGTGCTAGAGATTACCGGACTGAAGCTTTCTTT. Translation gives CSARDYRTEAFF. The genes are TRBV20-1 and TRBJ1-1; D is ambiguous. The CDR3 spans 12 residues. In germline, CDR1 is DFQATT, CDR2 SNEGSKA (reference sequence). V dropped 0 bases and J dropped 5 bases, with 7 bases sitting between them.

This clonotype was observed a handful of times. The chain joins TRBV5-1 to TRBJ2-7; 11 positions match TRBD2. The V gene's germline CDR1 is SGHRS and CDR2 YFSETQ. V lost 3 bases, J lost 2 bases, and 4 bases stayed unmatched. This CDR3 comprises 15 residues. In nucleotides, the CDR3 is TGCGCCAGCAGCTCCGAACTAGCGGGAGCCTACGAGCAGTACTTC. Translation gives CASSSELAGAYEQYF.

This clonotype was seen ten or more times. The V gene is TRBV6-2 or TRBV6-3, the J gene TRBJ2-3; 9 positions match TRBD2. This CDR3 has 14 residues. V lost 2 bases, J lost 6 bases, and 3 bases stayed unmatched. Germline V lookup: CDR1 MNHEY, CDR2 SVGEGT. In nucleotides, the CDR3 is TGTGCCAGCAGTTACCAGCGGGGGGTGGATACGCAGTATTTT. It translates to CASSYQRGVDTQYF.

This clonotype was detected ten times or more. The chain carries TRBV29-1 and TRBJ1-2; 7 bases match TRBD1. The CDR3 is 12 amino acids. Germline V gene sequence: CDR1 SQVTM, CDR2 ANQGSEA. The ends lost 6 bases at V and 7 bases at J; junction bases unmatched: 8. The CDR3 sequence is CSVGEGAAGYTF. The CDR3 region has the DNA TGCAGCGTGGGGGAGGGGGCGGCTGGCTACACCTTC.

This chain connects TRBV27 to TRBJ1-1, with D perhaps TRBD1 (6 bases). Germline CDR1 is MNHEY and CDR2 is SMNVEV (reference sequence). Trimming cost V 6 bases and J 0 bases, with 8 bases left between them. The CDR3 runs 13 residues. CDR3 nucleotides: TGTGCCAGCAGGGACAGAGTGAACACTGAAGCTTTCTTT. Residues: CASRDRVNTEAFF.

V gene TRBV10-3 combines with J gene TRBJ1-2; TRBD1 might be the D (5 bases). The CDR3 runs 13 residues. Germline lookup yields CDR1 ENHRY and CDR2 SYGVKD. V was pared by 4 bases and J by 6 bases, with 12 bases between. The CDR3 sequence is CAISVLQGNGYTF. The CDR3 bases are TGTGCCATCAGTGTCCTCCAGGGCAATGGCTACACCTTC.

This clonotype was counted only a few times. V usage is TRBV5-1 and J usage is TRBJ2-2, with 9 bases matching TRBD2. Germline V lookup: CDR1 SGHRS, CDR2 YFSETQ. V shed 4 bases and J 4 bases; nucleotides not matched to a gene: 8. The CDR3 sequence is 16 residues long. The CDR3 sequence: CASSQIAGDPTGELFF. The CDR3 nucleotides read TGCGCCAGCAGCCAGATAGCGGGAGACCCCACCGGGGAGCTGTTTTTT. Full variable domain (missing parts from reference TRBV5-1 and TRBJ2-2): KAGVTQTPRYLIKTRGQQVTLSCSPISGHRSVSWYQQTPGQGLQFLFEYFSETQRNKGNFPGRFSGRQFSNSRSEMNVSTLELGDSALYLCASSQIAGDPTGELFFGEGSRLTVL.

As DNA, the CDR3 is TGTGCCAGCAGCATGGATCAGCCCCAGCATTTT. Its protein is CASSMDQPQHF. The gene calls are TRBV6-1 and TRBJ1-5; D is unclear. In germline, CDR1 is MNHNS, CDR2 SASEGT. V lost 6 bases and J lost 5, with 5 bases in between. The length of the CDR3 is 11 residues.

This clonotype was seen more than once but under ten times. The V and J genes are TRBV10-3 and TRBJ1-1; D is possibly TRBD1 (5 bases). Germline assignment: CDR1 ENHRY and CDR2 SYGVKD. The V gene lost 1 base and the J gene lost 1 base, with 13 bases spanning the gap. CDR3 size: 16 residues. The CDR3 DNA reads as TGTGCCATCAGTGAGTATCCGGGACGGACGAACACTGAAGCTTTCTTT. Translation: CAISEYPGRTNTEAFF.

In this sample, this clonotype turned up many times. CDR3 in DNA: TGTGCCACCGCCCCGGACAGGGATAATTCACCCCTCCACTTT. This sequence encodes CATAPDRDNSPLHF. The chain is built from TRBV2 and TRBJ1-6; 8 positions match TRBD1. This CDR3 spans 14 amino acids. Germline V CDR1 and CDR2: SNHLY, FYNNEI. Losses at the gene ends were 10 bases for V and 5 bases for J; bases not matched to a gene: 7.

This clonotype was seen more than once but under ten times. This rearrangement joins TRBV6-6 to TRBJ2-5, with 7 bases identical to TRBD2. The germline V gene encodes CDR1 MNHNY and CDR2 SVGAGI (reference sequence). CDR3 length: 15 amino acids. V dropped 6 bases and J dropped 5; count of bases not matched to a gene: 12. CDR3 nucleotide sequence: TGTGCCAGCAGCCGACTAGCTACTCCGGGGGAGACCCAGTACTTC. Translation gives CASSRLATPGETQYF.

This clonotype showed up many times. The J gene is TRBJ1-5, the V gene TRBV19, with D perhaps TRBD1 (5 bases). Germline V lookup: CDR1 LNHDA, CDR2 SQIVND (reference sequence). Between the trimmed V and J ends, which lost 4 bases and 6 bases, there was a span of 13 bases. The CDR3 is 14 amino acids. Here the CDR3 reads CASSNQGDGQPQHF. CDR3 bases: TGTGCCAGTAGTAATCAGGGTGACGGTCAGCCCCAGCATTTT.

This clonotype was found a few times. The limits of the CDR3 on the DNA are not certain, so only TCRdb's listed CDR3 is given. This chain uses TRBV21-1 with TRBJ1-4; TRBD1 is taken as the D call from the table, unchecked against the DNA. TRBV21-1 is marked as a pseudogene. The CDR3 is 19 amino acids in total, end residues counted. The CDR3 is CASSTLWGQGARANEKLFF.

This clonotype was observed a few times. This sequence joins TRBV19 and TRBJ2-5; D uncertain. Germline CDR1 LNHDA, CDR2 SQIVND (reference sequence). Trimming shortened V by 0 bases and J by 2 bases, and 16 bases separated the two germline ends. This CDR3 region has 17 residues. The CDR3: CASSIDLGGRSQETQYF. DNA of the CDR3: TGTGCCAGTAGTATAGATCTTGGTGGCAGAAGTCAAGAGACCCAGTACTTC.

This clonotype was observed a handful of times. This chain uses TRBV27 with TRBJ1-2, with D unresolved. Between the trimmed V and J ends, which lost 5 bases and 5 bases, there was a span of 12 bases. The germline CDR1 and CDR2 sequences are MNHEY and SMNVEV (reference sequence). There are 13 residues in the CDR3. CDR3 loop: CASSPGTHYGYTF. The CDR3 DNA is TGTGCCAGCAGTCCGGGCACGCATTATGGCTACACCTTC.

This clonotype was picked up a small number of times. The chain couples TRBV7-9 to TRBJ1-3; TRBD1 matches 7 bases. Germline V gene sequence: CDR1 SEHNR, CDR2 FQNEAQ (reference sequence). After removal of 5 bases from V and 4 bases from J, the junction contained 8 bases not matched to a gene. This CDR3 has 15 amino acids. The CDR3 spells CASSTRGQRGNTIYF. The CDR3 nucleotides read TGTGCCAGCAGCACGAGGGGACAGCGGGGAAACACCATATATTTT.

The sample holds many counts of this clonotype. The chain couples TRBV7-8 to TRBJ2-3; D possibly matches TRBD1 or TRBD2 (5 bases each). There are 17 residues in the CDR3. Deletions cut 5 bases from V and 3 bases from J, with 21 bases between. Per the germline V gene, CDR1 is SGHVS and CDR2 is FQNEAQ. The DNA for the CDR3 is TGTGCCAGCAGCCTTAGAGTGAGGGGCGCCGGTACAGATACGCAGTATTTT. It codes for CASSLRVRGAGTDTQYF.

This clonotype was detected many times. V usage is TRBV5-1 and J usage is TRBJ2-2; D may be TRBD1 (5 bases). Per germline, CDR1 SGHRS and CDR2 YFSETQ. This CDR3 region has 15 residues. Trimming took 4 bases from V and 3 from J, leaving 13 bases between them. The CDR3 DNA is TGCGCCAGCAGCCCCTTAGGCAGGGACACCGGGGAGCTGTTTTTT. Protein product: CASSPLGRDTGELFF.

V is TRBV3-1 and J is TRBJ1-1; weak D call: TRBD1 (5 bases). The CDR3 length is 15 residues. Germline V gene lookup returns CDR1 LGHDT and CDR2 YNNKEL (reference sequence). Trimming cost V 8 bases and J 1 base, with 17 bases left between them. The CDR3 nucleotides read TGTGCCAGCTCTGTACCGGGACTTTCGAACACTGAAGCTTTCTTT. Its protein product is CASSVPGLSNTEAFF.

The table lists this clonotype with many counts. The chain employs TRBV2 and TRBJ1-5, with D unclear. V lost 4 bases to trimming and J lost 0 bases, with 1 base between them. The CDR3 has 12 residues. In germline, CDR1 is SNHLY, CDR2 FYNNEI. The CDR3 nucleotides read TGTGCCAGCAGTGCTAGCAATCAGCCCCAGCATTTT. It yields the protein CASSASNQPQHF.

This clonotype appeared a few times. CDR3: CAWRSAYEQYF. CDR3 bases: TGTGCCTGGCGGTCCGCCTACGAGCAGTACTTC. The rearrangement links TRBV30 to TRBJ2-7; D remains unclear. V was shortened by 5 bases and J by 2 bases, with 7 bases between the two germline ends. Germline V gene data show CDR1 as GTSNPN and CDR2 as SVGIG (reference sequence). The CDR3 consists of 11 residues. Variable domain in full (rest from reference TRBV30 and TRBJ2-7): SQTIHQWPATLVQPVGSPLSLECTVEGTSNPNLYWYRQAAGRGLQLLFYSVGIGQISSEVPQNLSASRPQDRQFILSSKKLLLSDSGFYLCAWRSAYEQYFGPGTRLTVT.

The CDR3 bases are TGCAGTGCTAGACCCCCCATCGGACCCGCGGGTGGAGGGCAGTACTTC. Translation gives CSARPPIGPAGGGQYF. The chain joins TRBV20-1 to TRBJ2-7; D is possibly TRBD2 (5 bases). The CDR3 spans 16 residues. From germline, CDR1 is DFQATT and CDR2 SNEGSKA (reference sequence). V lost 2 bases and J 9 bases, leaving 26 bases between the germline ends.

This clonotype was detected many times. The gene calls are TRBV30 and TRBJ2-1; weak D call: TRBD2 (5 bases). Germline loops: CDR1 GTSNPN, CDR2 SVGIG (reference sequence). The CDR3 runs to 14 residues. V lost 1 base, J lost 0 bases, and 7 bases lay in between. DNA for the CDR3: TGTGCCTGGAGTGGTCGGGGCTCCTACAATGAGCAGTTCTTC. Translating it yields CAWSGRGSYNEQFF.

The chain combines TRBV29-1 with TRBJ2-7, with a possible D match to TRBD2 (5 bases). V was cut by 1 base and J by 7 bases, with 17 bases left in between. Germline values: CDR1 SQVTM, CDR2 ANQGSEA. The CDR3 has 14 residues. In nucleotides, the CDR3 is TGCAGCGTTGAAGTCGGGTCCTTGACGGGGGAGCAGTACTTC. Residues: CSVEVGSLTGEQYF.

This clonotype was observed many times. The chain is built from TRBV4-2 and TRBJ2-3, with D possibly TRBD2 on 6 matching bases. The length of the CDR3 is 15 residues. Germline V gene data show CDR1 as LGHNA and CDR2 as YNFKEQ. Trimming stripped 4 bases from V and 1 base from J, with 12 bases between. The CDR3 region has the DNA TGTGCCAGCAGCCTGGGACTCCCGGGCACAGATACGCAGTATTTT. Residues: CASSLGLPGTDTQYF.

This chain uses TRBV28 with TRBJ2-4, with D perhaps matching TRBD1 (6 bases). Germline V gives CDR1 MDHEN, CDR2 SYDVKM. This CDR3 is built from 16 residues. The ends were cut back, 6 bases at V and 0 bases at J, with 15 bases in the middle. The DNA of the CDR3 is TGTGCCAGCAGCATGAGGGGGTCCGTAGCCAAAAACATTCAGTACTTC. Its translation is CASSMRGSVAKNIQYF.